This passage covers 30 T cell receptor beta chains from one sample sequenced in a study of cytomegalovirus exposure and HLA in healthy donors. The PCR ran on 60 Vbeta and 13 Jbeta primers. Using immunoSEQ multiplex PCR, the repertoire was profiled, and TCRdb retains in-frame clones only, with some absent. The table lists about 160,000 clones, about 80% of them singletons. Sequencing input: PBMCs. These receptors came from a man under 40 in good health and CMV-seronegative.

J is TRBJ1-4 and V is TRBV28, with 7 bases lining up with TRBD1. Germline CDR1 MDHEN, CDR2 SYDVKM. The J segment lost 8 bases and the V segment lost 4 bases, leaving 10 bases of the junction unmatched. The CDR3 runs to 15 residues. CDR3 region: CASSSTTGQPEKLFF. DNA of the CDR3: TGTGCCAGCAGTTCAACCACGGGACAGCCAGAAAAACTGTTTTTT.

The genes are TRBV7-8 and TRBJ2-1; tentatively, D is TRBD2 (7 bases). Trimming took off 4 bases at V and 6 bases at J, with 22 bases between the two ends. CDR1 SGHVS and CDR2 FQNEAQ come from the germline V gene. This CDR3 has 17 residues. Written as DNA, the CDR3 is TGTGCCAGCAGCTACGTTAAGCCCGGGGGCGGGGGCAATGAGCAGTTCTTC. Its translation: CASSYVKPGGGGNEQFF.

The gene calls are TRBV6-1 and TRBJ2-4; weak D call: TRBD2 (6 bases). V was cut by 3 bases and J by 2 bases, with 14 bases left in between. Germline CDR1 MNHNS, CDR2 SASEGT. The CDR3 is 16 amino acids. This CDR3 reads CASSDLGGGSKNIQYF. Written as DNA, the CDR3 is TGTGCCAGCAGTGATTTGGGAGGCGGATCCAAAAACATTCAGTACTTC.

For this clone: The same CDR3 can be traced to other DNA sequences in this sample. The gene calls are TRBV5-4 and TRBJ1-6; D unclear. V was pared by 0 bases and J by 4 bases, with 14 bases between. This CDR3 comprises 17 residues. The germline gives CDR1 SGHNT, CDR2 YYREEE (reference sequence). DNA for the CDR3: TGTGCCAGCAGCTTGGGCTCCCCGACAAAGTATAATTCACCCCTCCACTTT. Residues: CASSLGSPTKYNSPLHF.

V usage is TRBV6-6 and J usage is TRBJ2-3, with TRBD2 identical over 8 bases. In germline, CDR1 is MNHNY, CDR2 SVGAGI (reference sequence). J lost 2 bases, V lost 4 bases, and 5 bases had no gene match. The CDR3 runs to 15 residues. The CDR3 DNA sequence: TGTGCCAGCAGTTTCCCGACTAGCGTCACAGATACGCAGTATTTT. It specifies CASSFPTSVTDTQYF.

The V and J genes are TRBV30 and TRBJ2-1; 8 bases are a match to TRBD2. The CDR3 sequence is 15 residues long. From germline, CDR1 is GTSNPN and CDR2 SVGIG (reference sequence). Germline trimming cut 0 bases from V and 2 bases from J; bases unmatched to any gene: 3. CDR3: CAWSVVGRAYNEQFF. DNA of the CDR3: TGTGCCTGGAGTGTAGTCGGGAGGGCCTACAATGAGCAGTTCTTC.

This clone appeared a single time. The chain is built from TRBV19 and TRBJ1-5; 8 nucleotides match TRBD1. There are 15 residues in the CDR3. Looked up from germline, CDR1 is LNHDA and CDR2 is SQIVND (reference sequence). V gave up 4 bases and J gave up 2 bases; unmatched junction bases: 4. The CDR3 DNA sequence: TGTGCCAGTAGTACTGACAGGGGAGGCAATCAGCCCCAGCATTTT. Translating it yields CASSTDRGGNQPQHF.

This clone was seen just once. The CDR3 DNA sequence: TGTGCCAGCAGCTTGGCAGGGGGTTACTCCTACGAGCAGTACTTC. Its protein is CASSLAGGYSYEQYF. The J gene is TRBJ2-7, the V gene TRBV5-4; 7 positions match TRBD1. Trimming at V came to 0 bases and at J to 0 bases, leaving 3 bases not matched to a gene. The germline V gene encodes CDR1 SGHNT and CDR2 YYREEE (reference sequence). The CDR3 is 15 residues long.

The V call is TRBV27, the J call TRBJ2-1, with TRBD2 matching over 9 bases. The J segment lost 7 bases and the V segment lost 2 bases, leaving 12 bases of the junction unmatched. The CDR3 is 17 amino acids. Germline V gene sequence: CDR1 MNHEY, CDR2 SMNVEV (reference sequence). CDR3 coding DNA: TGTGCCAGCAGTTTAAGGTCTAGCGGGGCGGCGGGGAATGAGCAGTTCTTC. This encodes CASSLRSSGAAGNEQFF.

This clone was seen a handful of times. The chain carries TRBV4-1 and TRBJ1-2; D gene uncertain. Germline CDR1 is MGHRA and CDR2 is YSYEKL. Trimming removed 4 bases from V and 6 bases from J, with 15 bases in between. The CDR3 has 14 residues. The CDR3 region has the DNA TGCGCCAGCAGCCCCATACTCCTCGGAGATGGCTACACCTTC. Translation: CASSPILLGDGYTF.

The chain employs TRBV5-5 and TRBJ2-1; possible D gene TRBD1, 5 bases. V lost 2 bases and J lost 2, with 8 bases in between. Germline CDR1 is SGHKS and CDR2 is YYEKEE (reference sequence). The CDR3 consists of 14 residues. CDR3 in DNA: TGTGCCAGCAGCTTAGGGGAACCCTACAATGAGCAGTTCTTC. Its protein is CASSLGEPYNEQFF.

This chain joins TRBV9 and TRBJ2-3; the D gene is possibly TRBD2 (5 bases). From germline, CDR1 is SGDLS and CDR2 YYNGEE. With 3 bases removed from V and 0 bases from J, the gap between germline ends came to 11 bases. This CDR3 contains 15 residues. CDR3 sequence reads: CASSAGGGSTDTQYF. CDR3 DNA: TGTGCCAGCAGCGCAGGAGGCGGGAGCACAGATACGCAGTATTTT.

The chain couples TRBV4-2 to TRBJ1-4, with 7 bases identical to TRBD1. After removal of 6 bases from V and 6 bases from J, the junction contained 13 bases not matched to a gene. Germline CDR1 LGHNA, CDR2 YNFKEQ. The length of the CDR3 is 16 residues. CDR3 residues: CASRQSNRGPHEKLFF. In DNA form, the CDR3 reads TGTGCCAGCAGACAGTCGAATAGGGGGCCCCATGAAAAACTGTTTTTT.

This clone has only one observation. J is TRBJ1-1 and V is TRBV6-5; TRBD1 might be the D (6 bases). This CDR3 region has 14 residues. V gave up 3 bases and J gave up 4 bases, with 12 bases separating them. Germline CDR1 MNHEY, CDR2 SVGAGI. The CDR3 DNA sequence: TGTGCCAGCAGTTATGGGGGCCGGGGCACTGAAGCTTTCTTT. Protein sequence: CASSYGGRGTEAFF.

CDR3 amino acids: CATSRVFTGELFF. The CDR3 DNA reads TGTGCCACCAGCAGAGTCTTCACCGGGGAGCTGTTTTTT. J is TRBJ2-2 and V is TRBV15; D unclear. The CDR3 length is 13 residues. Germline CDR1 LNHNV, CDR2 YYDKDF (reference sequence). V was trimmed by 1 base and J by 4 bases, leaving 4 bases between them.

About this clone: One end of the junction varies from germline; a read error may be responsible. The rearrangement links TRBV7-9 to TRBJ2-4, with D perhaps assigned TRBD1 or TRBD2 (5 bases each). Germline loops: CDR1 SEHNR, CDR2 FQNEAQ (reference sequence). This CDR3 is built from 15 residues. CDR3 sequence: CSSSLAQGSKNIQYF. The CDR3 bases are TGTTCCAGCAGCTTAGCGCAGGGATCTAAAAACATTCAGTACTTC. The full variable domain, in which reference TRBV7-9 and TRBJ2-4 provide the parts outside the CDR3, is DTGVSQNPRHKITKRGQNVTFRCDPISEHNRLYWYRQTLGQGPEFLTYFQNEAQLEKSRLLSDRFSAERPKGSFSTLEIQRTEQGDSAMYLCSSSLAQGSKNIQYFGAGTRLSVL.

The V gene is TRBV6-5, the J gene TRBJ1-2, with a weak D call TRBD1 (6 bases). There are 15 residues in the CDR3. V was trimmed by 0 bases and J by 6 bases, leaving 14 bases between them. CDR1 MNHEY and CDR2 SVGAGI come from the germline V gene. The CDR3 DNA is TGTGCCAGCAGTTACTCGGACAGTCCACGGCATGGCTACACCTTC. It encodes CASSYSDSPRHGYTF.

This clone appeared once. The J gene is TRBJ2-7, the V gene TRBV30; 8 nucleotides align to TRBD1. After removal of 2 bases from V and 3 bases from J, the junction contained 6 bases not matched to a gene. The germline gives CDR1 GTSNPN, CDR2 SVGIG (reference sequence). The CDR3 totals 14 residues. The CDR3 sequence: CAWSSWTGLYEQYF. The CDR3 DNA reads TGTGCCTGGAGTTCCTGGACAGGGCTCTACGAGCAGTACTTC.

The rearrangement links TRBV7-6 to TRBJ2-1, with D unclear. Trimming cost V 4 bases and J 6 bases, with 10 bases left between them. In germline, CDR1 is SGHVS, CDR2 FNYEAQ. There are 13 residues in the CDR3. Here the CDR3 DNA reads TGTGCCAGCAGCTCGACCAGGATCAATGAGCAGTTCTTC. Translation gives CASSSTRINEQFF.

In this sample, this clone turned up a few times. CDR3 amino acids: CASSWDRMDTEAFF. CDR3 in DNA: TGTGCCAGCAGCTGGGACAGGATGGACACTGAAGCTTTCTTT. The chain combines TRBV5-5 with TRBJ1-1; 8 bases line up with TRBD1. This CDR3 contains 14 residues. V gave up 3 bases and J gave up 3 bases; unmatched junction bases: 4. Germline V gives CDR1 SGHKS, CDR2 YYEKEE (reference sequence).

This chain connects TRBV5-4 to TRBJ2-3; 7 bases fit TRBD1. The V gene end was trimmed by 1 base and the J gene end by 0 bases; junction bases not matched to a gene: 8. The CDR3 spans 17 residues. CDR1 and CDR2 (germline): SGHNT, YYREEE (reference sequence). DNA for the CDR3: TGTGCCAGCAGCTTGTACCGACAGGGAACAAGCACAGATACGCAGTATTTT. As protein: CASSLYRQGTSTDTQYF.

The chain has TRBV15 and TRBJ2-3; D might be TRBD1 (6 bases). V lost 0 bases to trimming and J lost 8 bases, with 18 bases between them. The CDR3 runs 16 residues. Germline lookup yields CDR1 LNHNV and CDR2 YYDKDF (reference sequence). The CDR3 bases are TGTGCCACCAGCAGAGAACTTAACACAGGGAGTGGTACGCAGTATTTT. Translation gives CATSRELNTGSGTQYF. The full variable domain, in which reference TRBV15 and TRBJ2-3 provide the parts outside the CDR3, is DAMVIQNPRYQVTQFGKPVTLSCSQTLNHNVMYWYQQKSSQAPKLLFHYYDKDFNNEADTPDNFQSRRPNTSFCFLDIRSPGLGDTAMYLCATSRELNTGSGTQYFGPGTRLTVL.

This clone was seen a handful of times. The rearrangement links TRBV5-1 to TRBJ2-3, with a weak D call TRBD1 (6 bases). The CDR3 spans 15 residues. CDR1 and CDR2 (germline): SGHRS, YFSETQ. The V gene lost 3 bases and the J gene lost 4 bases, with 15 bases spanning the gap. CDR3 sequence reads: CASSSTLQGSDTQYF. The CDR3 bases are TGCGCCAGCAGCTCCACCTTACAGGGCTCAGATACGCAGTATTTT.

CDR3 amino acids: CASRLGQINTGELFF. The CDR3 DNA is TGTGCCAGCAGACTCGGACAGATTAACACCGGGGAGCTGTTTTTT. The V gene is TRBV6-5, the J gene TRBJ2-2; D is perhaps TRBD1 (6 bases). Trimming stripped 6 bases from V and 2 bases from J, with 13 bases between. The CDR3 spans 15 residues. The germline gives CDR1 MNHEY, CDR2 SVGAGI.

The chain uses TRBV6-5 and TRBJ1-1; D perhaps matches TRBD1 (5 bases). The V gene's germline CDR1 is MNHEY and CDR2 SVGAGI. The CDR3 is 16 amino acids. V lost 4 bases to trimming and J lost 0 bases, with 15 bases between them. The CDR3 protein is CASSFAGGGLNTEAFF. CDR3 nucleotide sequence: TGTGCCAGCAGTTTCGCCGGGGGAGGGTTGAACACTGAAGCTTTCTTT.

CDR3 protein: CRGGSHGYTF. The CDR3 DNA follows: TGCAGAGGGGGCTCACACGGCTACACCTTC. This chain uses TRBV20-1 with TRBJ1-2, with TRBD1 matching over 7 bases. Germline V gives CDR1 DFQATT, CDR2 SNEGSKA (reference sequence). The CDR3 covers 10 residues.

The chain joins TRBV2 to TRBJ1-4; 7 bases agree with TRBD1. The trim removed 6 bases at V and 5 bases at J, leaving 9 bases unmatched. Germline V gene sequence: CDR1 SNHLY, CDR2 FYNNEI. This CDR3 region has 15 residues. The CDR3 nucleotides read TGTGCCAGCAGCCTCGAGACAGGGACCAATGAAAAACTGTTTTTT. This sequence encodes CASSLETGTNEKLFF. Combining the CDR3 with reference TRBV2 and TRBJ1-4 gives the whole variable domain EPEVTQTPSHQVTQMGQEVILRCVPISNHLYFYWYRQILGQKVEFLVSFYNNEISEKSEIFDDQFSVERPDGSNFTLKIRSTKLEDSAMYFCASSLETGTNEKLFFGSGTQLSVL.

Here the CDR3 DNA reads TGCAGCGTTGAGTCCACAGGGGGCGGGGGCTATGGCTACACCTTC. Its protein is CSVESTGGGGYGYTF. The J gene is TRBJ1-2, the V gene TRBV29-1; 9 bases map to TRBD1. The CDR3 runs to 15 residues. V lost 3 bases and J lost 4; bases outside the gene matches: 9. CDR1 is SQVTM and CDR2 is ANQGSEA in the germline V gene.

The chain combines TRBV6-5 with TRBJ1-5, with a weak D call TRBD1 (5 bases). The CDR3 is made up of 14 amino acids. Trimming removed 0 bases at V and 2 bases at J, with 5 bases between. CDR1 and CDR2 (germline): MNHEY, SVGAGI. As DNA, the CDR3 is TGTGCCAGCAGTTACTCAGGGGGCAATCAGCCCCAGCATTTT. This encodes CASSYSGGNQPQHF.

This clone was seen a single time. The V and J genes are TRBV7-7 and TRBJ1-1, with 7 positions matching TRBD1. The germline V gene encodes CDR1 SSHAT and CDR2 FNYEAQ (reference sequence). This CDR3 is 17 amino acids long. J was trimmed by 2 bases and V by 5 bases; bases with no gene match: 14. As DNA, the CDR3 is TGTGCCAGCAGCCCTAACCCTATGACAGGGATAAACACTGAAGCTTTCTTT. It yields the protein CASSPNPMTGINTEAFF.